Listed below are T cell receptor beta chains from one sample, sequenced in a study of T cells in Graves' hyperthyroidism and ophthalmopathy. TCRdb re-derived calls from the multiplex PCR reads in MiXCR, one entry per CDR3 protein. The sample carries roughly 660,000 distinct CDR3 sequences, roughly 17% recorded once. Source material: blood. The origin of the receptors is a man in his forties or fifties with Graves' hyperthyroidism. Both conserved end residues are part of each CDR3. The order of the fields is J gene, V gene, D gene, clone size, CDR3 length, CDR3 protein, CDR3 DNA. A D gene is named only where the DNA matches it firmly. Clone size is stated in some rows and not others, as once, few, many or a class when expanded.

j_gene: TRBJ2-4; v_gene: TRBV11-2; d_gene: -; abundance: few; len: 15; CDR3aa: CASSVYAGGENIQYF; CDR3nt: TGTGCCAGCAGCGTATACGCGGGCGGCGAAAACATTCAGTACTTC
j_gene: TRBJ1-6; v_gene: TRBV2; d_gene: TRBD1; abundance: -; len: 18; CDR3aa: CASSYSVQGSSYNSPLHF; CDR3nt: TGTGCCAGCAGTTACTCAGTACAGGGGAGCTCCTATAATTCACCCCTCCACTTT
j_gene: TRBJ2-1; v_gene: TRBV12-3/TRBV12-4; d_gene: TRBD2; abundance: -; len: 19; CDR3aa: CASSFWGSRASGFGGEQFF; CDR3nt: TGTGCCAGCAGTTTTTGGGGCAGTAGGGCTAGCGGGTTTGGAGGTGAGCAGTTCTTC
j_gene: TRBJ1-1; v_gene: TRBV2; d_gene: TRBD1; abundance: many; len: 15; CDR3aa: CASKNRDSRNTEAFF; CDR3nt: TGTGCCAGCAAGAACAGGGACAGTAGGAACACTGAAGCTTTCTTT
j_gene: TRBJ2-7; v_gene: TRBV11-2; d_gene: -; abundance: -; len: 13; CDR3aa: CASSLAPAHEQYF; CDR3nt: TGTGCCAGCAGCTTAGCCCCCGCCCACGAGCAGTACTTC
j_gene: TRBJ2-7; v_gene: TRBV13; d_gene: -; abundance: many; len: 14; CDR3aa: CASSGGASSYEQYF; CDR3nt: TGTGCCAGCAGCGGAGGGGCCAGCTCCTACGAGCAGTACTTC
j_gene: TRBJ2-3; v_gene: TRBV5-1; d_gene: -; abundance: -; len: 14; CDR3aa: CASSLGQGQDTQYF; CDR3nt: TGCGCCAGCAGCTTGGGCCAGGGGCAAGATACGCAGTATTTT
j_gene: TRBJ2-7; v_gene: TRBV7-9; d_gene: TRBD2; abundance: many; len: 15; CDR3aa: CASSLNFAGGIEQYF; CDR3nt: TGTGCCAGCAGCTTAAACTTCGCGGGAGGGATCGAGCAGTACTTC
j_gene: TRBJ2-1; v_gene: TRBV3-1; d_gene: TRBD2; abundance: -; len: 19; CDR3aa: CASSQATSGRWGKYNEQFF; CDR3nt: TGTGCCAGCAGCCAAGCAACTAGCGGAAGATGGGGGAAATACAATGAGCAGTTCTTC
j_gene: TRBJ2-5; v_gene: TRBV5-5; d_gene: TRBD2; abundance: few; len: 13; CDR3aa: CASSFGLEGTQYF; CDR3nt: TGTGCCAGCAGTTTTGGACTAGAAGGGACCCAGTACTTC
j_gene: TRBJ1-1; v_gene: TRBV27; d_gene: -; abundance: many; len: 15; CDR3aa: CASSLVFPWSTEAFF; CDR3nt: TGTGCCAGCAGTTTAGTTTTTCCGTGGAGCACTGAAGCTTTCTTT
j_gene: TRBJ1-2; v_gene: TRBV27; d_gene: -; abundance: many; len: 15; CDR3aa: CASSLLSGLNYGYTF; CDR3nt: TGTGCCAGCAGTTTATTGTCCGGGCTTAACTATGGCTACACCTTC
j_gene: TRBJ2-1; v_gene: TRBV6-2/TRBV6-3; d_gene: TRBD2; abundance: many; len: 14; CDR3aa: CAVTKWAGVIEQFF; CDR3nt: TGTGCCGTAACAAAGTGGGCGGGAGTAATTGAGCAGTTCTTC
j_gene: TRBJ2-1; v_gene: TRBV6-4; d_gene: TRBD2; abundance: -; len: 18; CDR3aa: CASSDSNMRLAAHNEQFF; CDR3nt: TGTGCCAGCAGTGACTCGAATATGAGGCTAGCGGCCCACAATGAGCAGTTCTTC
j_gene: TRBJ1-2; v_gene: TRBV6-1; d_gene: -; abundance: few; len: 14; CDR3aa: CASSDSGRFYGYTF; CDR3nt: TGTGCCAGCAGCGACTCAGGGCGATTCTATGGCTACACCTTC
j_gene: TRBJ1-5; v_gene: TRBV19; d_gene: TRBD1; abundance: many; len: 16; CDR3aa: CASSRRTGPYNQPQHF; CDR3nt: TGTGCCAGTAGTAGACGGACAGGGCCGTACAATCAGCCCCAGCATTTT
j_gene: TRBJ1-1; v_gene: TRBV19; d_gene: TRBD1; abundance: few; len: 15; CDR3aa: CASSPRTGGAGDAFF; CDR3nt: TGTGCCAGTAGTCCCCGGACAGGGGGCGCGGGAGACGCTTTCTTT
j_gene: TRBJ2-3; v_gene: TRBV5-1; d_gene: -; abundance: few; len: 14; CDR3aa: CASQGSLGTDTQYF; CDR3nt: TGCGCCAGCCAAGGGTCACTAGGCACAGATACGCAGTATTTT
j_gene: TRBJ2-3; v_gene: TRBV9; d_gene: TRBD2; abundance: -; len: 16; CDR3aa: CASSVDKREGRDTQYF; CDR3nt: TGTGCCAGCAGCGTAGATAAGCGGGAGGGCCGCGATACGCAGTATTTT
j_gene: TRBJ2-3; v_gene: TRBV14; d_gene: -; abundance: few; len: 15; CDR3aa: CASSQGAGSTDTQYF; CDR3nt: TGTGCCAGCAGCCAAGGGGCAGGGAGCACAGATACGCAGTATTTT
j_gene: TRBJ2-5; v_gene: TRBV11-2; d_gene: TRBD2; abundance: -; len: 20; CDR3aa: CASSLQPGLAGGLKRETQYF; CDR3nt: TGTGCCAGCAGCTTGCAACCGGGACTAGCGGGAGGCCTGAAAAGAGAGACCCAGTACTTC
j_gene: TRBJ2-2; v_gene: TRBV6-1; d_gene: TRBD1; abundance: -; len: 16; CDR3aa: CASIDTGQWNTGELFF; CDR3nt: TGTGCCAGCATTGATACGGGACAGTGGAACACCGGGGAGCTGTTTTTT
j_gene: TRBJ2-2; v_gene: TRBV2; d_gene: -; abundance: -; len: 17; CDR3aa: CASSEGSAGHITGELFF; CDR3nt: TGTGCCAGCAGTGAGGGGTCTGCGGGACATATCACCGGGGAGCTGTTTTTT
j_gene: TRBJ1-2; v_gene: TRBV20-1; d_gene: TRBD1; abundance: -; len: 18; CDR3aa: CSARDLRSWGTGFTGYTF; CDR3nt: TGCAGTGCTAGAGATCTAAGGAGTTGGGGGACAGGGTTTACTGGCTACACCTTC
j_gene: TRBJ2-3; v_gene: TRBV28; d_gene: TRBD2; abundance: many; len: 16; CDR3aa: CASSPSESGNTDTQYF; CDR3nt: TGTGCCAGCAGCCCCTCGGAAAGCGGGAACACAGATACGCAGTATTTT
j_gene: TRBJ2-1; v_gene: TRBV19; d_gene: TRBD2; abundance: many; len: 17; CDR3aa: CASRSGTSGRRNNEQFF; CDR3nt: TGTGCCAGTAGGAGCGGGACTAGCGGGAGGCGAAACAATGAGCAGTTCTTC
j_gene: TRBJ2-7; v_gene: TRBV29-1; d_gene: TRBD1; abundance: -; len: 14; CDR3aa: CSVERTGEVSEQYF; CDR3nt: TGCAGCGTTGAGAGGACAGGTGAGGTCTCCGAGCAGTACTTC
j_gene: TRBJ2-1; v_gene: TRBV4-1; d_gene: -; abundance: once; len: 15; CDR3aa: CASSQGNLRKNEQFF; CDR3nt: TGCGCCAGCAGCCAAGGAAACCTACGGAAGAATGAGCAGTTCTTC
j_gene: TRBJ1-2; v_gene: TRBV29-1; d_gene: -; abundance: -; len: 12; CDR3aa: CSVDKGFYGYTF; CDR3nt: TGCAGCGTTGATAAAGGGTTTTATGGCTACACCTTC
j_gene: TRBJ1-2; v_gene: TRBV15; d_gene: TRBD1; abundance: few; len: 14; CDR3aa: CATSRPPDRADLTF; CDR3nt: TGTGCCACCAGCAGACCCCCGGACAGGGCGGATCTCACCTTC
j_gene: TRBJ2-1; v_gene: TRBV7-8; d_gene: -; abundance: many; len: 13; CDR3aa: CASSAGHYNEQFF; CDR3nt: TGTGCCAGCAGCGCGGGACATTACAATGAGCAGTTCTTC
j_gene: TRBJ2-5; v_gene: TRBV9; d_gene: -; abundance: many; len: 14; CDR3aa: CASSVDGVKETQYF; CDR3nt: TGTGCCAGCAGCGTAGATGGCGTAAAAGAGACCCAGTACTTC
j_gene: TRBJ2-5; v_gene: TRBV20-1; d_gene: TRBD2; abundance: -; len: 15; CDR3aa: CSAYELAGYQETQYF; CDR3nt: TGCAGTGCGTACGAACTAGCGGGGTACCAAGAGACCCAGTACTTC
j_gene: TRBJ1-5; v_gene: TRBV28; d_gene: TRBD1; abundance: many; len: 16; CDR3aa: CASSLKKTGGNQPQHF; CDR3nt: TGTGCCAGCAGTTTAAAGAAGACAGGGGGAAATCAGCCCCAGCATTTT
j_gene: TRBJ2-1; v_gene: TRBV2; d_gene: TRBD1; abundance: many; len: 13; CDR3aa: CASTPLTGGEQFF; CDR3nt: TGTGCCAGCACTCCCTTGACAGGGGGTGAGCAGTTCTTC
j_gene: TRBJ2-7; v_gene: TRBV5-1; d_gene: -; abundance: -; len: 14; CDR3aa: CASSPEGGPYEQYF; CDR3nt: TGCGCCAGCAGCCCGGAAGGCGGTCCCTACGAGCAGTACTTC
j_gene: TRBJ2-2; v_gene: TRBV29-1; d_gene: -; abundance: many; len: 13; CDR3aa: CSVGLGITGELFF; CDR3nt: TGCAGCGTTGGGTTGGGAATCACCGGGGAGCTGTTTTTT
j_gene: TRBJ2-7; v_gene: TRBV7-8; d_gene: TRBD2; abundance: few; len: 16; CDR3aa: CASSLLGAGGIREQYF; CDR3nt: TGTGCCAGCAGCTTATTAGGGGCGGGAGGAATTCGGGAGCAGTACTTC
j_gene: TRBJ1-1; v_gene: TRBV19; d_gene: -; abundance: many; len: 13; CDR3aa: CASSAALNTEAFF; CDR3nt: TGTGCCAGTAGTGCGGCCCTGAACACTGAAGCTTTCTTT
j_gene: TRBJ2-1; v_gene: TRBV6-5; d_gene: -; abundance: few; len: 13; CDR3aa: CASSYGYGNEQFF; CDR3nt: TGTGCCAGCAGTTACGGCTACGGCAATGAGCAGTTCTTC
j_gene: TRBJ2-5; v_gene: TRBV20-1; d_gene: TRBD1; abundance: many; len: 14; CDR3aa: CSARDIGGGETQYF; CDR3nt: TGCAGTGCTAGAGATATAGGGGGCGGTGAGACCCAGTACTTC
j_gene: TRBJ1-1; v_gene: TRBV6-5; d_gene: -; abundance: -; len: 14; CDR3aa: CASSYYGDDTEAFF; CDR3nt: TGTGCCAGCAGTTACTACGGGGACGACACTGAAGCTTTCTTT
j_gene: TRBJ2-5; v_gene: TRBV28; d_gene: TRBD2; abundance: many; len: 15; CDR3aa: CASRPLAGVAETQYF; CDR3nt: TGTGCCAGCAGGCCCCTAGCGGGAGTCGCAGAGACCCAGTACTTC
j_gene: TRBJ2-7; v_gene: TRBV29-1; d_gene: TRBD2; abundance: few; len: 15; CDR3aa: CSVEDRLAGPYEQYF; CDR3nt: TGCAGCGTTGAAGATAGGTTAGCGGGCCCCTACGAGCAGTACTTC
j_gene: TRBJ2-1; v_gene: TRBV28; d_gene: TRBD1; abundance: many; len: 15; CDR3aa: CASSPPGQGGHEQFF; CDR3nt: TGTGCCAGCAGTCCTCCGGGACAGGGAGGCCATGAGCAGTTCTTC
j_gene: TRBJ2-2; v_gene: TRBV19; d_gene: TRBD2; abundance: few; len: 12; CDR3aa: CASRTSGNVLFF; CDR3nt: TGTGCCAGTCGGACTAGCGGGAACGTGCTGTTTTTT
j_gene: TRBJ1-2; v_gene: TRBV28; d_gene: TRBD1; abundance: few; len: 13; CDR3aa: CASTLQGNIGYTF; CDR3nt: TGTGCCAGCACCTTACAGGGGAATATAGGCTACACCTTC
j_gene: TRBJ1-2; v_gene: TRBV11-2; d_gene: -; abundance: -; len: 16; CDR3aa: CASSLDFGGHKPGYTF; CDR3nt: TGTGCCAGCAGCTTAGATTTCGGCGGACACAAACCTGGCTACACCTTC
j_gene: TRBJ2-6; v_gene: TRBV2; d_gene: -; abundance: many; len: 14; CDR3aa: CASSLSAGANVLTF; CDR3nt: TGTGCCAGCAGTCTCTCGGCTGGGGCCAACGTCCTGACTTTC
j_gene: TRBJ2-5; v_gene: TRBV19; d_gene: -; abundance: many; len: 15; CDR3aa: CASSMRDSRRETQYF; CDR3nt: TGTGCCAGTAGTATGCGGGACTCTAGGAGAGAGACCCAGTACTTC
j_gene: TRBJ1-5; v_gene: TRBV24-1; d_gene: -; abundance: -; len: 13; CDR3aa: CATSRDESQPQHF; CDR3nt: TGTGCCACCAGCCGGGACGAGTCTCAGCCCCAGCATTTT
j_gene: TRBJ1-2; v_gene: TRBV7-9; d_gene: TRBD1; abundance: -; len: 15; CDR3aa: CASSPHTRTGEGYTF; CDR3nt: TGTGCCAGCAGCCCCCATACCCGGACAGGGGAGGGCTACACCTTC
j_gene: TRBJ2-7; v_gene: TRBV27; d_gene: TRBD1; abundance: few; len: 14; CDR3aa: CASSLSTGTYEQYF; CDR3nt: TGTGCCAGCAGTTTATCGACAGGGACCTACGAGCAGTACTTC
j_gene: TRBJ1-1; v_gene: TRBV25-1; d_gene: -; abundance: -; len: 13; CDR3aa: CASSASGPYEAFF; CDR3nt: TGTGCCAGCAGTGCCTCAGGACCTTATGAAGCTTTCTTT
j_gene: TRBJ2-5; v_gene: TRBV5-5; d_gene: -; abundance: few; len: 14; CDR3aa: CASSAGTDQETQYF; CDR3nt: TGTGCCAGCAGCGCTGGGACGGATCAAGAGACCCAGTACTTC
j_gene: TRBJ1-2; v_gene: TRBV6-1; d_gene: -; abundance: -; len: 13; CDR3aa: CASSPDAGVGYTF; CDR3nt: TGTGCCAGCAGCCCCGATGCCGGGGTTGGCTACACCTTC
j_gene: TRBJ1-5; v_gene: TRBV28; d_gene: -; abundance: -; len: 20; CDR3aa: CASSLNEGGAFVVSNQPQHF; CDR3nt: TGTGCCAGCAGTTTAAATGAAGGGGGAGCCTTCGTTGTTAGCAATCAGCCCCAGCATTTT